The 26 T cell receptor beta chains below all came from one sample that was sequenced in a study of long-term antiretroviral therapy in people with HIV. Running of the v3.0 immunoSEQ assay took place at survey level. Clones were sequenced by immunoSEQ multiplex PCR, and TCRdb holds only the in-frame ones, with some missing. The table lists 20,000 or so clones, around four fifths of them singletons. Here the sequenced sample was unsorted PBMCs, taken 5.9 years after starting antiretroviral therapy. The receptors originated from a man between 25 and 39 years old with HIV.

The genes are TRBV28 and TRBJ1-3, with D possibly matching TRBD1 (6 bases). The germline CDR1 and CDR2 sequences are MDHEN and SYDVKM. The CDR3 runs 15 residues. Deletions cut 7 bases from V and 3 bases from J, with 16 bases between. As DNA, the CDR3 is TGTGCCAGCAAGAAATGGGGGGCGGATGGAAACACCATATATTTT. Protein sequence: CASKKWGADGNTIYF.

V is TRBV28 and J is TRBJ1-4; 10 bases are shared with TRBD1. CDR3 length: 15 residues. The junction had 10 bases not matched to a gene; V was cut back by 7 bases and J by 8 bases. CDR1 is MDHEN and CDR2 is SYDVKM in the germline V gene. For the CDR3, the DNA is TGTGCCAGCAACTACAGAGGACAGGGGGACGAAAAACTGTTTTTT. It yields the protein CASNYRGQGDEKLFF.

The chain uses TRBV18 and TRBJ1-4; 8 bases fit TRBD1. Germline V lookup: CDR1 KGHSH, CDR2 LQKENI. The CDR3 totals 16 residues. Losses at the gene ends were 2 bases for V and 4 bases for J; bases not matched to a gene: 6. CDR3 nucleotide sequence: TGTGCCAGCTCACCAGAGACAGGGGATGGTAATGAAAAACTGTTTTTT. Protein: CASSPETGDGNEKLFF.

V gene TRBV19 combines with J gene TRBJ2-7; D remains ambiguous. V lost 3 bases to trimming and J lost 2 bases, with 17 bases between them. Germline V gene sequence: CDR1 LNHDA, CDR2 SQIVND (reference sequence). The CDR3 spans 16 residues. The CDR3 nucleotides read TGTGCCAGTAGTATCCGCCCACCCCCCCCCACCTACGAGCAGTACTTC. Protein product: CASSIRPPPPTYEQYF.

The V gene is TRBV6-1, the J gene TRBJ1-6, with D tentatively TRBD1 (6 bases). CDR3 length: 15 amino acids. V was clipped by 6 bases and J by 10 bases, with 19 bases between them. Germline-derived CDR1 and CDR2 are MNHNS and SASEGT. CDR3 nucleotides: TGTGCCAGCAGAGCAGGGGTAGGGGTGGGGTCACCCCTCCACTTT. It codes for CASRAGVGVGSPLHF.

The chain's CDR3 is CASSLGQGGNEQFF. CDR3 DNA sequence: TGCGCCAGCAGCTTGGGACAGGGGGGCAATGAGCAGTTCTTC. The rearrangement links TRBV5-1 to TRBJ2-1; 9 nucleotides match TRBD1. Losses at the gene ends were 0 bases for V and 6 bases for J; bases not matched to a gene: 1. Germline assignment: CDR1 SGHRS and CDR2 YFSETQ. The CDR3 has 14 residues.

The CDR3 spells CASTVRGKGEETQYF. Here the CDR3 DNA reads TGTGCCAGCACCGTCCGGGGGAAAGGGGAGGAGACCCAGTACTTC. The chain combines TRBV5-4 with TRBJ2-5; possible D gene TRBD2, 6 bases. The CDR3 sequence is 15 residues long. The germline V gene has CDR1 SGHNT and CDR2 YYREEE (reference sequence). The V end was cut by 6 bases, the J end by 5 bases, with 20 bases between.

In this sample, this clone turned up a few times. The V call is TRBV4-1, the J call TRBJ1-1, with 7 nucleotides matching TRBD1. Trimming at V came to 0 bases and at J to 3 bases, leaving 7 bases not matched to a gene. Germline V gene lookup returns CDR1 MGHRA and CDR2 YSYEKL. This CDR3 contains 16 residues. CDR3 protein: CASSQDLQGYYTEAFF. CDR3 DNA: TGCGCCAGCAGCCAAGACCTACAGGGGTATTACACTGAAGCTTTCTTT.

The chain employs TRBV6-4 and TRBJ1-5; D gene uncertain. The CDR3 length is 15 residues. The ends were cut back, 7 bases at V and 4 bases at J, with 17 bases in the middle. Germline CDR1 and CDR2: MRHNA and SNTAGT. CDR3 coding DNA: TGTGCCAGCACCTCCGGCGGGGAAGCGAATCAGCCCCAGCATTTT. It translates to CASTSGGEANQPQHF.

This chain joins TRBV9 and TRBJ2-7; D gene unclear. The CDR3 totals 15 residues. Trimming left V 0 bases short and J 2 bases short, with 12 bases between. Germline V lookup: CDR1 SGDLS, CDR2 YYNGEE. CDR3 nucleotide sequence: TGTGCCAGCAGCGTAGCTGATGGGTTTCCCTACGAGCAGTACTTC. Protein product: CASSVADGFPYEQYF.

V is TRBV29-1 and J is TRBJ2-3; weak D call: TRBD2 (5 bases). Germline V gene lookup returns CDR1 SQVTM and CDR2 ANQGSEA. Between the trimmed V and J ends, which lost 6 bases and 6 bases, there was a span of 13 bases. The CDR3 extends over 12 amino acids. DNA of the CDR3: TGCAGCGTGGACCGGGGAACCGATACGCAGTATTTT. It translates to CSVDRGTDTQYF.

The chain recombines TRBV6-6 with TRBJ2-7; D not resolved. The V end lost 10 bases, the J end lost 3 bases, and 16 bases lay between the germline ends. Germline V gene lookup returns CDR1 MNHNY and CDR2 SVGAGI (reference sequence). CDR3 length: 13 amino acids. CDR3 sequence (DNA): TGTGCCACTTCGACGAGCCTCGACTACGAGCAGTACTTC. Its protein is CATSTSLDYEQYF.

J is TRBJ2-5 and V is TRBV7-9, with a weak D call TRBD2 (6 bases). The J call may not be correct, given that the DNA end is closer to TRBJ2-7. Germline V gene data show CDR1 as SEHNR and CDR2 as FQNEAQ (reference sequence). The CDR3 is 14 residues long. CDR3 nucleotides: TGTGCCAGCATGCTGACTAGTAATTCCAACGAGCAGTACTTC. Its protein is CASMLTSNSNEQYF.

CDR3 region: CASSHGTADTEAFF. CDR3 nucleotide sequence: TGTGCCAGCAGCCATGGGACAGCGGACACTGAAGCTTTCTTT. The chain carries TRBV4-2 and TRBJ1-1; 7 bases fit TRBD1. The CDR3 loop spans 14 amino acids. With 3 bases clipped from V and 3 bases from J, the junction kept 4 bases outside the gene matches. CDR1 LGHNA and CDR2 YNFKEQ come from the germline V gene.

This chain links TRBV10-3 with TRBJ1-3, with D hard to call. CDR3 length: 12 residues. The germline V and J ends were trimmed by 8 bases and 1 base, with 6 bases remaining between them. Per germline, CDR1 ENHRY and CDR2 SYGVKD. Here the CDR3 DNA reads TGTGCCATCTCCGGATCTGGAAACACCATATATTTT. Residues: CAISGSGNTIYF.

This clone was counted a single time. The V gene is TRBV10-3, the J gene TRBJ1-3; 9 bases match TRBD1. Germline V CDR1 and CDR2: ENHRY, SYGVKD. This CDR3 spans 14 amino acids. The trim removed 8 bases at V and 0 bases at J, leaving 2 bases unmatched. The CDR3 spells CAIGDRVSGNTIYF. DNA for the CDR3: TGTGCCATCGGGGACAGGGTCTCTGGAAACACCATATATTTT.

In the case of this clone: In the same sample, other DNA sequences code for this CDR3. CDR3: CSVAVEYEQYF. CDR3 DNA sequence: TGCAGCGTTGCTGTAGAGTACGAGCAGTACTTC. The genes are TRBV29-1 and TRBJ2-7; D not resolved. With 4 bases removed from V and 4 bases from J, the gap between germline ends came to 8 bases. CDR3 size: 11 residues. From germline, CDR1 is SQVTM and CDR2 ANQGSEA.

CDR3 region: CASRGPLLYQETQYF. In DNA form, the CDR3 reads TGTGCCAGCAGAGGGCCACTTCTGTACCAAGAGACCCAGTACTTC. The gene calls are TRBV11-2 and TRBJ2-5; D unresolved. Trimming cost V 6 bases and J 0 bases, with 14 bases left between them. Germline loops: CDR1 SGHAT, CDR2 FQNNGV. The CDR3 has 15 residues.

The rearrangement joins TRBV27 to TRBJ2-7, with 8 bases identical to TRBD1. CDR3 length equals 18 residues. CDR1 and CDR2 from the germline V gene are MNHEY and SMNVEV (reference sequence). Trimming removed 3 bases from V and 3 bases from J; junction bases left unmatched: 16. The CDR3 DNA follows: TGTGCCAGCAGTTTTCGCCGGTCCGGGACAGGACGAAACTACGAGCAGTACTTC. Encoded protein: CASSFRRSGTGRNYEQYF.

The chain is built from TRBV2 and TRBJ2-1; TRBD2 matches 11 bases. Germline CDR1 and CDR2: SNHLY and FYNNEI. The V and J ends lost 4 bases and 7 bases, in that order; junction bases with no gene match: 3. CDR3 size: 14 residues. CDR3 coding DNA: TGTGCCAGCAGTGGACTAGCGGGACGGAATGAGCAGTTCTTC. Translation: CASSGLAGRNEQFF.

The V gene is TRBV7-9, the J gene TRBJ2-7; D gene uncertain. V was cut by 5 bases and J by 6 bases, with 14 bases left in between. Germline CDR1 is SEHNR and CDR2 is FQNEAQ (reference sequence). The CDR3 runs 13 residues. The CDR3: CASSPPAAGEQYF. The CDR3 DNA is TGTGCCAGCAGCCCCCCGGCGGCCGGCGAGCAGTACTTC.

This clone came up a few times. This sequence joins TRBV4-2 and TRBJ1-5; possibly TRBD1 for D (5 bases). The CDR3 spans 14 residues. In germline, CDR1 is LGHNA, CDR2 YNFKEQ. V shed 2 bases and J shed 3 bases, with 8 bases lying between them. Here the CDR3 DNA reads TGTGCCAGCAGCCAAAGACAGTTCAATCAGCCCCAGCATTTT. Its protein product is CASSQRQFNQPQHF.

The V gene is TRBV15, the J gene TRBJ2-7; 7 bases line up with TRBD2. The V segment lost 4 bases and the J segment 1 base; nucleotides outside the gene matches: 4. Looked up from germline, CDR1 is LNHNV and CDR2 is YYDKDF (reference sequence). The CDR3 length is 14 residues. The CDR3 DNA reads TGTGCCACCAGCACGGGAGGCACATCCTACGAGCAGTACTTC. As protein: CATSTGGTSYEQYF.

This sequence joins TRBV28 and TRBJ1-2; TRBD1 is a possible D gene (6 bases). Germline V CDR1 and CDR2: MDHEN, SYDVKM. CDR3 size: 14 residues. Trimming shortened V by 3 bases and J by 5 bases, and 13 bases separated the two germline ends. The CDR3 spells CASSLGTRVYGYTF. The CDR3 DNA follows: TGTGCCAGCAGTTTGGGGACAAGAGTTTATGGCTACACCTTC.

The sample holds one count of this clone. V gene TRBV5-5 combines with J gene TRBJ1-5, with TRBD1 as a possible D gene (6 bases). The CDR3 runs 16 residues. V lost 2 bases, J lost 0 bases, and 12 bases lay in between. Germline values: CDR1 SGHKS, CDR2 YYEKEE (reference sequence). The CDR3 spells CASSFRQVLSNQPQHF. CDR3 nucleotides: TGTGCCAGCAGCTTTAGACAGGTCCTTAGCAATCAGCCCCAGCATTTT.

The chain joins TRBV7-8 to TRBJ2-7; possible D gene TRBD1, 6 bases. This CDR3 is built from 16 residues. Germline CDR1 SGHVS, CDR2 FQNEAQ. Trimming removed 1 base at V and 2 bases at J, with 15 bases between. The CDR3: CASSLDGGPDPYEQYF. DNA of the CDR3: TGTGCCAGCAGCTTAGATGGGGGCCCAGACCCCTACGAGCAGTACTTC. Together with reference TRBV7-8 and TRBJ2-7, the CDR3 gives the full variable domain: GAGVSQSPRYKVAKRGQDVALRCDPISGHVSLFWYQQALGQGPEFLTYFQNEAQLDKSGLPSDRFFAERPEGSVSTLKIQRTQQEDSAVYLCASSLDGGPDPYEQYFGPGTRLTVT.